Listed below are T cell receptor beta chains from one sample, sequenced in a study of early stage breast cancer tumors. Measured with immunoSEQ multiplex PCR; TCRdb has only the in-frame clones, and not every one. The repertoire holds tens of thousands of clones, with about 77% as singletons. Material: blood. The receptor set was obtained from a person aged 35 to 50 with breast cancer. The CDR3 runs from the conserved cysteine through the conserved F or W. The D gene is left open where the match is weak. Clone size is not always given. Where it is, it says once, few, many or a class for expanded clones.

clone size	V gene	D gene	J gene	CDR3 length	CDR3 DNA	CDR3 protein
-	TRBV11-3	TRBD1	TRBJ1-2	15	TGTGCCAGCAGCTTAGCTCCAGGGGGCTACTATGGCTACACCTTC	CASSLAPGGYYGYTF
once	TRBV5-4	-	TRBJ2-7	16	TGTGCCAGCAGCTTGGCCGGCGGGGCGAGCTCCTACGAGCAGTACTTC	CASSLAGGASSYEQYF
-	TRBV27	-	TRBJ1-2	13	TGTGCCAGCAGCCCCGGACAGTCCTATGGCTACACCTTC	CASSPGQSYGYTF
-	TRBV30	TRBD2	TRBJ2-7	13	TGTGCCTGGAGTAGGGATAGCGGGTGGGAGCAGTACTTC	CAWSRDSGWEQYF
-	TRBV7-9	-	TRBJ1-1	13	TGTGCCAGCAGCCCAAGTCGGACACTTGAAGCTTTCTTT	CASSPSRTLEAFF
-	TRBV7-9	-	TRBJ1-1	14	TGTGCCAGCAGCTTAGATCGAGGACTCACTGAAGCTTTCTTT	CASSLDRGLTEAFF
-	TRBV7-2	TRBD1	TRBJ1-1	14	TGTGCCAGCAGCTTATTAACAGGGGGCATGGAAGCTTTCTTT	CASSLLTGGMEAFF
few	TRBV7-2	-	TRBJ2-5	11	TGTGCCAGCAGCTACAAAGAGACCCAGTACTTC	CASSYKETQYF
-	TRBV4-2	-	TRBJ1-4	15	TGTGCCAGCAGCCATCGGGACACCAAGGATGAAAAACTGTTTTTT	CASSHRDTKDEKLFF
-	TRBV28	-	TRBJ2-7	12	TGTGCCAGCAGCTCCACCCTCTACGAGCAGTACTTC	CASSSTLYEQYF
-	TRBV4-1	-	TRBJ1-4	14	TGCGCCAGCAGCCAACTCGGGAAGGGTGAAAAACTGTTTTTT	CASSQLGKGEKLFF
once	TRBV6-1	-	TRBJ2-1	14	TGTGCCAGCAGTGAAACGAACTCCTACAATGAGCAGTTCTTC	CASSETNSYNEQFF
-	TRBV5-1	TRBD2	TRBJ2-5	14	TGCGCCAGCAGTAAGGCGGGAGTGGAAGAGACCCAGTACTTC	CASSKAGVEETQYF
-	TRBV7-3	-	TRBJ2-2	13	TGTGCCAGCAGCCCCTTCAGCACCGGGGAGCTGTTTTTT	CASSPFSTGELFF
-	TRBV9	TRBD1	TRBJ2-1	15	TGTGCCAGCAGCCACACCGGGACAGGGGACAATGAGCAGTTCTTC	CASSHTGTGDNEQFF
once	TRBV18	-	TRBJ1-4	16	TGTGCCAGCTCAGGACCCGACAGTGCAACTAATGAAAAACTGTTTTTT	CASSGPDSATNEKLFF
-	TRBV15	TRBD1	TRBJ2-1	13	TGTGCCACCCGACAGGGAATCTACAATGAGCAGTTCTTC	CATRQGIYNEQFF
-	TRBV6-1	-	TRBJ1-1	18	TGTGCCAGCAGTGAAACCCTACGGGGCAGGGCAGTTGACACTGAAGCTTTCTTT	CASSETLRGRAVDTEAFF
-	TRBV6-5	TRBD2	TRBJ2-1	15	TGTGCCAGCAGTTACACTAGCGGATCCTACAATGAGCAGTTCTTC	CASSYTSGSYNEQFF
-	TRBV7-8	-	TRBJ2-7	12	TGTGCCAGCAGCAGGGGGTTGAACGAGCAGTACTTC	CASSRGLNEQYF
-	TRBV30	TRBD2	TRBJ2-3	16	TGTGCCTGGAGTGTACCTAGCGGGAGGGCCGGTGATACGCAGTATTTT	CAWSVPSGRAGDTQYF
-	TRBV6-1	-	TRBJ2-2	12	TGTGCCAGCAGTGTCGGCCCCGGGGAGCTGTTTTTT	CASSVGPGELFF
-	TRBV9	TRBD2	TRBJ2-2	16	TGTGCCAGCAGCGTAGGTACTAGCGGGGGGACCGGGGAGCTGTTTTTT	CASSVGTSGGTGELFF
-	TRBV29-1	-	TRBJ1-3	12	TGCAGCGCCGGTCCCCGGACAGACACCATATATTTT	CSAGPRTDTIYF
-	TRBV9	-	TRBJ2-5	13	TGTGCCAGCAGCGTAGACAGGGTTGAGACCCAGTACTTC	CASSVDRVETQYF
-	TRBV5-1	-	TRBJ2-1	14	TGCGCCAGCAGCTTGGAAGGTGTTTACAATGAGCAGTTCTTC	CASSLEGVYNEQFF
-	TRBV12-1	-	TRBJ2-4	16	TGTGCCAGCAGCTTTAGCGGAAGGGCTTCCAAAAACATTCAGTACTTC	CASSFSGRASKNIQYF
-	TRBV5-1	-	TRBJ2-5	14	TGCGCCAGCAGCCCTTATCAATCCCGGGAGACCCAGTACTTC	CASSPYQSRETQYF
-	TRBV5-1	TRBD1	TRBJ2-4	13	TGCGCCAGCAGCCAGTTACAGGGGGACATTCAGTACTTC	CASSQLQGDIQYF
-	TRBV6-6	-	TRBJ1-1	15	TGTGCCAGCAGTTACGGGCCAGGTGGGAACACTGAAGCTTTCTTT	CASSYGPGGNTEAFF
-	TRBV9	-	TRBJ1-1	15	TGTGCCAGCACCCCGGGGGGGTTAGAGAACACTGAAGCTTTCTTT	CASTPGGLENTEAFF
-	TRBV4-2	TRBD2	TRBJ2-5	19	TGTGCCAGCAGCCACCACGGGGGGGCGACTAGCGGGGGCGGAGAGACCCAGTACTTC	CASSHHGGATSGGGETQYF
few	TRBV6-6	-	TRBJ1-5	16	TGTGCCAGCAGGCCTAAGGGGGGTCTAAGCAATCAGCCCCAGCATTTT	CASRPKGGLSNQPQHF
-	TRBV11-2	-	TRBJ1-1	14	TGTGCCAGCAGCCTCCGGGACTTTAACACTGAAGCTTTCTTT	CASSLRDFNTEAFF
-	TRBV2	-	TRBJ2-5	14	TGTGCCAGCAGTCGGGACATGGCCCAAGAGACCCAGTACTTC	CASSRDMAQETQYF
-	TRBV10-3	-	TRBJ2-2	18	TGTGCCATCACCCACCGGGACCTGGCCCATCCTAACACCGGGGAGCTGTTTTTT	CAITHRDLAHPNTGELFF
-	TRBV27	-	TRBJ1-5	11	TGTGCCAGCGGATTTAATCAGCCCCAGCATTTT	CASGFNQPQHF
-	TRBV5-1	-	TRBJ2-6	14	TGCGCCAGCAAAAACCTCTCTGGGGCCAACGTCCTGACTTTC	CASKNLSGANVLTF
-	TRBV1	-	TRBJ2-7	17	TGCACCAGCAGCCATCCAACGGAAGACAGGTTAGCCTACGAGCAGTACTTC	CTSSHPTEDRLAYEQYF
few	TRBV9	-	TRBJ1-5	15	TGTGCCAGCAGCGTAGACGGGTGGCCCAATCAGCCCCAGCATTTT	CASSVDGWPNQPQHF
few	TRBV29-1	-	TRBJ1-1	13	TGCAGCGTTATACGATTTGAGCGGACTGAAGCTTTCTTT	CSVIRFERTEAFF
-	TRBV6-1	TRBD2	TRBJ2-3	16	TGTGCCAGCAGGGAACCTAGCGGGAGGGCCTTCGATACGCAGTATTTT	CASREPSGRAFDTQYF
-	TRBV7-9	TRBD1	TRBJ1-1	15	TGTGCCAGCAGCCATGGGGACAGAATATACACTGAAGCTTTCTTT	CASSHGDRIYTEAFF
-	TRBV12-5	TRBD2	TRBJ2-1	14	TGTGCTAGTGGAGCGGGAGGGCCCTACAATGAGCAGTTCTTC	CASGAGGPYNEQFF
-	TRBV6-5	TRBD1	TRBJ1-2	15	TGTGCCACTTGTCCAGGGGGCGGGGGAGACTATGGCTACACCTTC	CATCPGGGGDYGYTF
-	TRBV5-4	TRBD2	TRBJ2-2	16	TGTGCCAGCAGCACTCTAGCGGGAGGGTTCACCGGGGAGCTGTTTTTT	CASSTLAGGFTGELFF
-	TRBV7-2	TRBD2	TRBJ2-7	16	TGTGCCAGCAGCACGCAACCAGCGGGAGCGGGATCCGAGCAGTACTTC	CASSTQPAGAGSEQYF
few	TRBV19	-	TRBJ2-7	13	TGTGCCAGTAGGGAGCGCCCAGCCTACGAGCAGTACTTC	CASRERPAYEQYF
-	TRBV10-3	TRBD2	TRBJ2-1	14	TGTGCCATCAGTACTAGCGGGGAACACAATGAGCAGTTCTTC	CAISTSGEHNEQFF
-	TRBV5-1	-	TRBJ2-7	13	TGCGCCAGCAAGGGGTTGGGGGTCCACGAGCAGTACTTC	CASKGLGVHEQYF
once	TRBV10-3	TRBD1	TRBJ1-5	15	TGTGCCATCAGTGAGTCGACGGACAGGGTCTTGCCCCAGCATTTT	CAISESTDRVLPQHF
-	TRBV5-1	TRBD2	TRBJ2-3	17	TGCGCCAGCAGCGCCAACCTAGCGGGAGGGCCAAGCGATACGCAGTATTTT	CASSANLAGGPSDTQYF
-	TRBV5-1	TRBD2	TRBJ2-7	15	TGCGCCAGCAGCTTGGAGGTTGCGGGAGCGTACGAGCAGTACTTC	CASSLEVAGAYEQYF
-	TRBV7-9	TRBD2	TRBJ2-2	16	TGTGCCAGCAGCTCCGTCTTTCTGACTAGCGCCGGGGAGCTGTTTTTT	CASSSVFLTSAGELFF